This TCR beta chain was observed in a study of T cells in women clearing cervical HPV infection. The CDR3 covers 13 residues. Germline V gene sequence: CDR1 SGHRS, CDR2 YFSETQ. Trimming removed 4 bases from V and 8 bases from J, with 13 bases in between. On this clone: The read ends 3 residues early relative to the CDR3; the germline J gene fills the gap.

The data were produced by immunoSEQ multiplex PCR, yet TCRdb's version contains in-frame clones alone and is incomplete. The ten most abundant clones cover around 10% of a sample with over 9,500 clones. What was sequenced was blood buffy coat. The clonotype originates from a woman aged 18-70 years with a cervical HPV16 infection that either progressed to CIN3+ or cleared (not recorded which). This chain joins TRBV5-1 and TRBJ2-1; weak D call: TRBD1 (6 bases). The DNA read from the CDR3 is TGCGCCAGCAGCGGTTGGCAGGGGTATGAG. Protein product: CASSGWQGYE. The whole CDR3 protein is CASSGWQGYEQFF.